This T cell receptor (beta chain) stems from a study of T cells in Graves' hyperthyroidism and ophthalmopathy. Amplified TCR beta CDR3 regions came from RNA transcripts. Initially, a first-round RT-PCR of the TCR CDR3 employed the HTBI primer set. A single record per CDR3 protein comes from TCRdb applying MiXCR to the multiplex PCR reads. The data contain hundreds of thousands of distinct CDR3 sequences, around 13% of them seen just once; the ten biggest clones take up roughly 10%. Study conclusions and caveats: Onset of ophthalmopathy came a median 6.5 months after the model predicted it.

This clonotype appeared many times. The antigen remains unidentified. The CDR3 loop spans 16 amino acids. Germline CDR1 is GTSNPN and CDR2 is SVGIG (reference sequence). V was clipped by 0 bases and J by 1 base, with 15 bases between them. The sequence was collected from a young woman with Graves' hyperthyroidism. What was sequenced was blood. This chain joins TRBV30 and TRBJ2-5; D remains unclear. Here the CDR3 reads CAWSVNDIFIQETQYF. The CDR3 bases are TGTGCCTGGAGTGTAAATGACATCTTCATCCAAGAGACCCAGTACTTC.